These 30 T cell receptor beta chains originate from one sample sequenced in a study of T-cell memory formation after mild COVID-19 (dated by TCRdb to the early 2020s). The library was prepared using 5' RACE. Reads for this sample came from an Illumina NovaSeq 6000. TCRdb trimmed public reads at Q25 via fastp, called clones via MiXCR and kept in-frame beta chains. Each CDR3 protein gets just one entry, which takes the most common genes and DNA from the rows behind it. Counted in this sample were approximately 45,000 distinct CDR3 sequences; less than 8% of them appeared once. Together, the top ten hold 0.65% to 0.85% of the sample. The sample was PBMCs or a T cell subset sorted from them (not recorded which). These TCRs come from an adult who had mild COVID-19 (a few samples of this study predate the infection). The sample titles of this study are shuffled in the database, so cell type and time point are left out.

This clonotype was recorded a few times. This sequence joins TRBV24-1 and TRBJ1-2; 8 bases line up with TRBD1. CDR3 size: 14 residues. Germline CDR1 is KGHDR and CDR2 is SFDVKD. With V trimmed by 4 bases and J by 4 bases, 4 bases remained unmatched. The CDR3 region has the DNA TGTGCCACCAGTGAAGGCGGGACAGGCTATGGCTACACCTTC. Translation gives CATSEGGTGYGYTF.

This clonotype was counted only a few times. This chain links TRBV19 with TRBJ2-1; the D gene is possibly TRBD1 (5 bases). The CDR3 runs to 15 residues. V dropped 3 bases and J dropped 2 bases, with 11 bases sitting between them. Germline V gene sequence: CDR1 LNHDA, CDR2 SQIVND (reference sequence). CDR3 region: CASSITGPPYNEQFF. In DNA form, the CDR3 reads TGTGCCAGTAGTATTACAGGACCCCCCTACAATGAGCAGTTCTTC.

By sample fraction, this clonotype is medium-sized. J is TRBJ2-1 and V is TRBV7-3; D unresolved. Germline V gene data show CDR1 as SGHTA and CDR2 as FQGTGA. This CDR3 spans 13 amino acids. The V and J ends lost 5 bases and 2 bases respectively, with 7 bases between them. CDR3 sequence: CASSPGPYNEQFF. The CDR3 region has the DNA TGTGCCAGCAGCCCCGGCCCCTACAATGAGCAGTTCTTC.

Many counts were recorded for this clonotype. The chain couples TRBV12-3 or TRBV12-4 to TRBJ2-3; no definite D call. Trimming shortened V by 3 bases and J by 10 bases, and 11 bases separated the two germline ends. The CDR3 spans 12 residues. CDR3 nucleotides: TGTGCCAGCAGTTTCGGCCAGTCGCCGCAGTATTTT. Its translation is CASSFGQSPQYF.

Written as DNA, the CDR3 is TGCAGTGCGCCTACTAGCGGGAGGAGGAACAATGAGCAGTTCTTC. The encoded protein is CSAPTSGRRNNEQFF. The chain recombines TRBV20-1 with TRBJ2-1; 12 bases are a match to TRBD2. The V gene's germline CDR1 is DFQATT and CDR2 SNEGSKA (reference sequence). The V segment lost 6 bases and the J segment 5 bases; nucleotides outside the gene matches: 8. This CDR3 spans 15 amino acids.

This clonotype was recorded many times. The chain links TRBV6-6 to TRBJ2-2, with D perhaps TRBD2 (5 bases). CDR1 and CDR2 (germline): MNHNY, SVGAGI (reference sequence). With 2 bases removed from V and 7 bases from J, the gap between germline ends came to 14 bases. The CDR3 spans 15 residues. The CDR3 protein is CASSYGLSKGGELFF. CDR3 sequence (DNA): TGTGCCAGCAGTTACGGACTCTCTAAGGGCGGGGAGCTGTTTTTT.

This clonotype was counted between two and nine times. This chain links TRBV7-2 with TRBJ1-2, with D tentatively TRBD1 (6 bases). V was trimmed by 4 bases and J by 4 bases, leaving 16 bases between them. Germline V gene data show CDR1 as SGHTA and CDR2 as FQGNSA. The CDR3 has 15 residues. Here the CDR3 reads CASSSRTVDLYGYTF. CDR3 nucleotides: TGTGCCAGCAGCTCCCGGACAGTCGACCTCTATGGCTACACCTTC.

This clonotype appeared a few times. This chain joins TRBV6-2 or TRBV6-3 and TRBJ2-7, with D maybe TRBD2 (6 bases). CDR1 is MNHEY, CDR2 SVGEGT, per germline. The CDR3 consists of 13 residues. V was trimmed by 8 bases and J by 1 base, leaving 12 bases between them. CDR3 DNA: TGTGCCAGCCTCTTGGGGGGTTCCTACGAGCAGTACTTC. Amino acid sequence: CASLLGGSYEQYF.

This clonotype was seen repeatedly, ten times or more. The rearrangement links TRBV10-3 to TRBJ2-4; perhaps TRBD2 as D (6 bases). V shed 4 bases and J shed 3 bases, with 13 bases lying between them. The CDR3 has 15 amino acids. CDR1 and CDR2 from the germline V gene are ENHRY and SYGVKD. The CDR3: CAISGSGGVKNIQYF. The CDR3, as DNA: TGTGCCATCAGTGGTTCAGGAGGGGTCAAAAACATTCAGTACTTC.

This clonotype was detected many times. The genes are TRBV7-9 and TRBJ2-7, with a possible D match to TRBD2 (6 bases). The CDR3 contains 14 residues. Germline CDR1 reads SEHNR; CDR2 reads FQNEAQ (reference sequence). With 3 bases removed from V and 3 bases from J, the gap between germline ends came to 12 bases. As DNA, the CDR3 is TGTGCCAGCAGCTTGGGGAGCGGGTTCTACGAGCAGTACTTC. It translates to CASSLGSGFYEQYF.

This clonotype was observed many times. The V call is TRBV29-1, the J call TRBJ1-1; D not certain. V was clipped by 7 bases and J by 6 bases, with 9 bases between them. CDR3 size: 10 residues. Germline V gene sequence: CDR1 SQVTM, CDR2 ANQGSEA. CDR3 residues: CSASDAEAFF. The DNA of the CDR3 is TGCAGCGCCTCGGACGCTGAAGCTTTCTTT.

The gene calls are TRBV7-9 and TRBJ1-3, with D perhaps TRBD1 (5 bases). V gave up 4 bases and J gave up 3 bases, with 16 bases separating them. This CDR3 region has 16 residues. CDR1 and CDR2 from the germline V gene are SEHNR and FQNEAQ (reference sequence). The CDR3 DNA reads TGTGCCAGCAGCTCTAGTTGGCAGGGTGATGGAAACACCATATATTTT. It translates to CASSSSWQGDGNTIYF.

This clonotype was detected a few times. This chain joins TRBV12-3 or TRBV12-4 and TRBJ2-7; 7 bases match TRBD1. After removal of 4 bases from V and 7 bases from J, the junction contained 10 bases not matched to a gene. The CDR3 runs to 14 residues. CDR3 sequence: CASSSSGGSEEQYF. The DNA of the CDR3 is TGTGCCAGCAGTTCCTCAGGGGGTTCGGAGGAGCAGTACTTC.

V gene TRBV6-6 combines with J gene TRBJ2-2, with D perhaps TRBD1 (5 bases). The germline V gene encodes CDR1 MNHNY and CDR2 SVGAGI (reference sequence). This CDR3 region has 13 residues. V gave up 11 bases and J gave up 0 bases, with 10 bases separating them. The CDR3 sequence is CAAQGTNTGELFF. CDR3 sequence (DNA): TGTGCCGCTCAGGGAACGAACACCGGGGAGCTGTTTTTT.

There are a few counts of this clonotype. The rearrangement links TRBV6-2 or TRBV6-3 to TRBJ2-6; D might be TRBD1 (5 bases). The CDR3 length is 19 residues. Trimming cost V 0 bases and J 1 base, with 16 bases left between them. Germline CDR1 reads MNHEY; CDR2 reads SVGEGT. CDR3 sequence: CASSYSRQGLLSGANVLTF. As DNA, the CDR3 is TGTGCCAGCAGTTACTCACGGCAGGGTCTACTGTCTGGGGCCAACGTCCTGACTTTC.

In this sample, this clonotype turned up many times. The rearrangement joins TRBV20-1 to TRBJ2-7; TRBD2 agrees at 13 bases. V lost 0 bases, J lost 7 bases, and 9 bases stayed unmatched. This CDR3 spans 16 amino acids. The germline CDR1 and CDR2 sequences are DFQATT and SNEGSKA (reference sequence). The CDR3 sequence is CSARESPGLAGFEQYF. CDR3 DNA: TGCAGTGCTAGAGAGAGCCCGGGACTAGCGGGGTTTGAGCAGTACTTC.

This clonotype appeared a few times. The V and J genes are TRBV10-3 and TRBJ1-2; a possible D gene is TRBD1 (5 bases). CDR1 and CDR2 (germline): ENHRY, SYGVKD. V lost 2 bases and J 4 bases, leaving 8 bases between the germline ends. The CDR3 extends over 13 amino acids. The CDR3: CAISEGAPYGYTF. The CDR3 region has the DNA TGTGCCATCAGTGAGGGGGCCCCCTATGGCTACACCTTC.

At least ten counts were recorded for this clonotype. CDR3 amino acids: CASSQGGLAGDTQYF. The CDR3 DNA reads as TGTGCCAGCAGCCAAGGGGGACTAGCGGGAGATACGCAGTATTTT. This chain uses TRBV4-2 with TRBJ2-3; 12 nucleotides agree with TRBD2. CDR3 length: 15 amino acids. In germline, CDR1 is LGHNA, CDR2 YNFKEQ. V was pared by 1 base and J by 5 bases, with 1 base of the junction left unmatched.

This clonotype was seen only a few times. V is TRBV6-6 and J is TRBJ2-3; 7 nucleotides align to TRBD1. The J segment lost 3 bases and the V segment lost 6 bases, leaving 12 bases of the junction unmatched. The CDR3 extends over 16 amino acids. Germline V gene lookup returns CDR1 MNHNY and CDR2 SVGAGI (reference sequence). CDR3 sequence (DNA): TGTGCCAGCAGCGGGCCCCCCCGGGACAGAACAGATACGCAGTATTTT. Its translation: CASSGPPRDRTDTQYF.

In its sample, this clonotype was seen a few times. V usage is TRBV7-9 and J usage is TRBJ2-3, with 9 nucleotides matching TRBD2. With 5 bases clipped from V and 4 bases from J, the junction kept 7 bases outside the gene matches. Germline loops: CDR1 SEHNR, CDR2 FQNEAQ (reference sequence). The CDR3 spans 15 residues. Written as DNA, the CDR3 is TGTGCCAGCAGCCAAACTAGCGGGTGGTCAGATACGCAGTATTTT. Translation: CASSQTSGWSDTQYF. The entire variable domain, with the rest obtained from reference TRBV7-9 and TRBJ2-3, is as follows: DTGVSQNPRHKITKRGQNVTFRCDPISEHNRLYWYRQTLGQGPEFLTYFQNEAQLEKSRLLSDRFSAERPKGSFSTLEIQRTEQGDSAMYLCASSQTSGWSDTQYFGPGTRLTVL.

CDR3 bases: TGTGCCACCAGTGATGACAGGGCCACTGAAGCTTTCTTT. Protein sequence: CATSDDRATEAFF. The chain couples TRBV24-1 to TRBJ1-1; TRBD1 aligns across 7 bases. Germline V lookup: CDR1 KGHDR, CDR2 SFDVKD. CDR3 length: 13 residues. J gave up 4 bases and V 3 bases, and 1 base lay outside the gene matches.

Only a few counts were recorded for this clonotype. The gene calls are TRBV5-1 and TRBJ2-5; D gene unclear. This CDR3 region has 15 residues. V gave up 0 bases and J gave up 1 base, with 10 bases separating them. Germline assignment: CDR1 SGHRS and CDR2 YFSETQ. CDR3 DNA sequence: TGCGCCAGCAGCTTGGCTCAGAACAGCCAAGAGACCCAGTACTTC. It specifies CASSLAQNSQETQYF.

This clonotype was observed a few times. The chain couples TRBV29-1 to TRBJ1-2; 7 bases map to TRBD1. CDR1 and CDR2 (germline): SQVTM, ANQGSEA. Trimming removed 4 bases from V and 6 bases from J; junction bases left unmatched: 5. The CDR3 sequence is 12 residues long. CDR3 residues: CSVVTGINGYTF. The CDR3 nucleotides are TGCAGCGTTGTGACAGGGATTAATGGCTACACCTTC.

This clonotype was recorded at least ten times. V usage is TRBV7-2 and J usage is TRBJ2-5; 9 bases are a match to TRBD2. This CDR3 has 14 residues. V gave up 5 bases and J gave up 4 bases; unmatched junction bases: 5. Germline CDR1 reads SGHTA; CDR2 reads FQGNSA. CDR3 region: CASSLGTSRETQYF. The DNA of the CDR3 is TGTGCCAGCAGCCTAGGGACTAGCAGAGAGACCCAGTACTTC.

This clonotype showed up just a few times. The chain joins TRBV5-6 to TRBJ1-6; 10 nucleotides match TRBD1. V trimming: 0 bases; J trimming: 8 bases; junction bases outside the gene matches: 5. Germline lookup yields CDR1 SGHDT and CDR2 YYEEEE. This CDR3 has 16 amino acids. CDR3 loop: CASSLAPGQGHSPLHF. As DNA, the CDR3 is TGTGCCAGCAGCTTGGCCCCGGGACAGGGGCATTCACCCCTCCACTTT. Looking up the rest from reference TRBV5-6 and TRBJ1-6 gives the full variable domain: DAGVTQSPTHLIKTRGQQVTLRCSPKSGHDTVSWYQQALGQGPQFIFQYYEEEERQRGNFPDRFSGHQFPNYSSELNVNALLLGDSALYLCASSLAPGQGHSPLHFGNGTRLTVT.

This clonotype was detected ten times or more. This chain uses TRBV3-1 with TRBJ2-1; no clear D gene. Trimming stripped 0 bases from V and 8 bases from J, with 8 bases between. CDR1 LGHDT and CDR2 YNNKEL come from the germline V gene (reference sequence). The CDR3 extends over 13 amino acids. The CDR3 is CASSQDRSHEQFF. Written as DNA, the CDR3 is TGTGCCAGCAGCCAAGACAGATCTCATGAGCAGTTCTTC.

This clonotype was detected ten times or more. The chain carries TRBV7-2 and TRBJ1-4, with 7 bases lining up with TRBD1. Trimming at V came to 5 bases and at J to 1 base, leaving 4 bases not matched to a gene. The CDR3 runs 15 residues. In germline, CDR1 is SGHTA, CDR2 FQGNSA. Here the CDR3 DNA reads TGTGCCAGCAGCGCGGGGGACAGAACTAATGAAAAACTGTTTTTT. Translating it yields CASSAGDRTNEKLFF.

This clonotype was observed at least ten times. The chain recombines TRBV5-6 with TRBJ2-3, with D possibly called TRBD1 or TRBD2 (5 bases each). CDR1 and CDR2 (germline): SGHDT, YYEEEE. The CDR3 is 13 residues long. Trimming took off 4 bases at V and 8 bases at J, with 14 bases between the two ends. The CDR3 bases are TGTGCCAGCAGCAAAGGGACGGCGACTACGCAGTATTTT. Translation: CASSKGTATTQYF.

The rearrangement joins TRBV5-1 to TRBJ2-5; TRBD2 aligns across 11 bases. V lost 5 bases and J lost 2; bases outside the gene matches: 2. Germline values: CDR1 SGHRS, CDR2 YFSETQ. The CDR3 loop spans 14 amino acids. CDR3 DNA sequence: TGCGCCAGCAGGGGGACTAGCGGTCAAGAGACCCAGTACTTC. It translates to CASRGTSGQETQYF.

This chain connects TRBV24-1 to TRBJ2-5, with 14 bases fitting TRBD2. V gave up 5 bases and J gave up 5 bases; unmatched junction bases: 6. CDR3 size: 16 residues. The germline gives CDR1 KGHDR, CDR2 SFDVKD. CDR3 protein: CATSAGTSGRSETQYF. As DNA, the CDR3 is TGTGCCACCAGTGCCGGGACTAGCGGGAGATCGGAGACCCAGTACTTC.